These 13 T cell receptor beta chains were all obtained from the same sample, sequenced in a study of patients and donors after allogeneic stem cell transplantation. One entry per CDR3 protein results from TCRdb running MiXCR on the RT-PCR reads. The data show over 350,000 distinct CDR3 sequences, roughly 17% seen once. What was sequenced was blood, either unsorted or a sorted T cell fraction (not recorded which). Receptors originate from a human donor who was either an allogeneic HSCT recipient or a stem cell or donor lymphocyte infusion donor (not recorded which). It is not recorded whose cells these are; they may come from a transplant donor.

The rearrangement links TRBV6-5 to TRBJ1-2; 9 bases fit TRBD1. Germline CDR1 MNHEY, CDR2 SVGAGI. J was trimmed by 3 bases and V by 1 base; bases with no gene match: 12. This CDR3 spans 18 amino acids. Written as DNA, the CDR3 is TGTGCCAGCAGTTACTTACCGCTCCGGGACAGGGCATACTATGGCTACACCTTC. Its protein product is CASSYLPLRDRAYYGYTF.

V usage is TRBV9 and J usage is TRBJ1-1, with 7 bases that match TRBD1. The CDR3 sequence is 15 residues long. Germline loops: CDR1 SGDLS, CDR2 YYNGEE. V was pared by 3 bases and J by 3 bases, with 8 bases of the junction left unmatched. CDR3 nucleotide sequence: TGTGCCAGCAGCGGACCAGGGGGAGGCTACACTGAAGCTTTCTTT. Translation gives CASSGPGGGYTEAFF.

The V call is TRBV3-1, the J call TRBJ2-7; 8 bases match TRBD2. Unmatched junction bases numbered 7, after V lost 0 bases and J lost 6 bases. Germline V gene lookup returns CDR1 LGHDT and CDR2 YNNKEL (reference sequence). The CDR3 totals 15 residues. CDR3 amino acids: CASSQDGLAGREQYF. The DNA for the CDR3 is TGTGCCAGCAGCCAAGACGGCCTAGCGGGTCGCGAGCAGTACTTC.

This clonotype was seen more than once but under ten times. J is TRBJ1-1 and V is TRBV7-2; D is possibly TRBD1 (5 bases). V was cut by 3 bases and J by 3 bases, with 11 bases left in between. The length of the CDR3 is 14 residues. Germline CDR1 reads SGHTA; CDR2 reads FQGNSA. This CDR3 is CASSFRVWDTEAFF. The DNA for the CDR3 is TGTGCCAGCAGCTTCAGGGTATGGGACACTGAAGCTTTCTTT.

The chain employs TRBV7-2 and TRBJ2-6; D unclear. The germline V and J ends were trimmed by 6 bases and 1 base, with 4 bases remaining between them. This CDR3 spans 13 amino acids. Germline V gene sequence: CDR1 SGHTA, CDR2 FQGNSA. CDR3 loop: CASSKSGANVLTF. CDR3 nucleotides: TGTGCCAGCAGTAAATCTGGGGCCAACGTCCTGACTTTC.

This chain links TRBV4-2 with TRBJ1-5; no firm D call. There are 13 residues in the CDR3. V gave up 1 base and J gave up 9 bases, with 10 bases separating them. The germline gives CDR1 LGHNA, CDR2 YNFKEQ. The DNA for the CDR3 is TGTGCCAGCAGCCAAGTGATTGCTCGGCCCCAGCATTTT. Translated: CASSQVIARPQHF.

This clonotype appeared a few times. The chain combines TRBV3-1 with TRBJ1-2; a possible D gene is TRBD1 (5 bases). V lost 4 bases to trimming and J lost 3 bases, with 12 bases between them. The CDR3 totals 14 residues. The germline V gene has CDR1 LGHDT and CDR2 YNNKEL (reference sequence). CDR3 loop: CASSRQGLYYGYTF. In DNA form, the CDR3 reads TGTGCCAGCAGCCGCCAGGGCCTTTACTATGGCTACACCTTC.

CDR3 sequence (DNA): TGCAGTGCTAGGGGGGTCTCCGGAAACACCATATATTTT. It codes for CSARGVSGNTIYF. The rearrangement joins TRBV20-1 to TRBJ1-3, with a weak D call TRBD1 (5 bases). This CDR3 contains 13 residues. Between the trimmed V and J ends, which lost 3 bases and 4 bases, there was a span of 10 bases. Germline V lookup: CDR1 DFQATT, CDR2 SNEGSKA (reference sequence).

In its sample, this clonotype was seen a few times. The chain recombines TRBV5-1 with TRBJ1-3, with unresolved D. This CDR3 has 16 amino acids. The V and J ends lost 0 bases and 0 bases respectively, with 10 bases between them. Germline CDR1 is SGHRS and CDR2 is YFSETQ. CDR3: CASSLGGGRSGNTIYF. The CDR3 DNA follows: TGCGCCAGCAGCTTGGGAGGCGGACGCTCTGGAAACACCATATATTTT.

The chain is built from TRBV6-1 and TRBJ2-2, with 7 bases that match TRBD1. The germline CDR1 and CDR2 sequences are MNHNS and SASEGT. V gave up 6 bases and J gave up 6 bases; unmatched junction bases: 10. The CDR3 sequence is 15 residues long. CDR3 region: CASSPRLQGPGELFF. The CDR3, as DNA: TGTGCCAGCAGCCCGAGACTACAGGGGCCCGGGGAGCTGTTTTTT.

This clonotype has a handful of counts. V gene TRBV6-1 combines with J gene TRBJ1-3; D gene uncertain. Germline CDR1 reads MNHNS; CDR2 reads SASEGT. The CDR3 contains 15 residues. Trimming took off 4 bases at V and 0 bases at J, with 10 bases between the two ends. The CDR3 DNA reads TGTGCCAGCAGTGTGGACCGCCTCTCTGGAAACACCATATATTTT. As protein: CASSVDRLSGNTIYF.

This clonotype was seen at least ten times. J is TRBJ2-5 and V is TRBV6-5; D not resolved. This CDR3 contains 12 residues. Germline CDR1 is MNHEY and CDR2 is SVGAGI. V was pared by 5 bases and J by 4 bases, with 8 bases between. CDR3 sequence reads: CASSVVPETQYF. CDR3 bases: TGTGCCAGCAGTGTAGTCCCAGAGACCCAGTACTTC.

This clonotype was detected a few times. The chain couples TRBV12-3 or TRBV12-4 to TRBJ1-2; 8 bases align to TRBD1. J gave up 4 bases and V 2 bases, and 9 bases lay outside the gene matches. The CDR3 runs 16 residues. This chain's CDR3 is CASSLTGGLPFYGYTF. The CDR3, as DNA: TGTGCCAGCAGTTTAACAGGGGGACTCCCTTTCTATGGCTACACCTTC.